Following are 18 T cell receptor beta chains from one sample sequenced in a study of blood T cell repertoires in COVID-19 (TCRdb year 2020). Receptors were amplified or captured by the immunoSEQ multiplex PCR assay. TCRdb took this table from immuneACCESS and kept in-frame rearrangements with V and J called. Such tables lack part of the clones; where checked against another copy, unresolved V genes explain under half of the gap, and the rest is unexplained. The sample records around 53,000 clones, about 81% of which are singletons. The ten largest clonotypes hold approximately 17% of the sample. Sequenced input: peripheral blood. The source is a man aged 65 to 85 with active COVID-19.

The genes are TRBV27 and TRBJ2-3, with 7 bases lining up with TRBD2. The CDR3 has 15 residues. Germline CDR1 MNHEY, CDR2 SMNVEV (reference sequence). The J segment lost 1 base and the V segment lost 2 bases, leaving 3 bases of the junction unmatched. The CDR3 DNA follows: TGTGCCAGCAGTTTAGCGGGAGCGCGCACAGATACGCAGTATTTT. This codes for CASSLAGARTDTQYF.

Here the CDR3 DNA reads TGTGCCTGGAGTACTGCCAAGTTCGGCTCTGGAAACACCATATATTTT. This translates into CAWSTAKFGSGNTIYF. This chain connects TRBV30 to TRBJ1-3; no clear D gene. The CDR3 is made up of 16 amino acids. Germline CDR1 GTSNPN, CDR2 SVGIG (reference sequence). V shed 2 bases and J shed 0 bases, with 14 bases lying between them.

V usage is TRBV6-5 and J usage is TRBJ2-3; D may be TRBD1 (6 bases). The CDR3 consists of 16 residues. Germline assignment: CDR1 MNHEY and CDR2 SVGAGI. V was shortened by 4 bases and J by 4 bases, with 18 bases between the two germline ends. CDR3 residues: CASSSPTGWGPDTQYF. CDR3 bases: TGTGCCAGCAGTTCGCCGACAGGATGGGGGCCAGATACGCAGTATTTT.

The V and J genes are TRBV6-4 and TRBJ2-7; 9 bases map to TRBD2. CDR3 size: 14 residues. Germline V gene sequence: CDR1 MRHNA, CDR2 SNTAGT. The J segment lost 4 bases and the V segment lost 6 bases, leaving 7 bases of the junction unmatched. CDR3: CASRPGGRVYEQYF. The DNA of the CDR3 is TGTGCCAGCAGACCCGGCGGGAGGGTATACGAGCAGTACTTC.

CDR3 protein: CASSLRFDSGEETQYF. DNA for the CDR3: TGTGCCAGCAGCTTGAGATTTGACTCAGGGGAAGAGACCCAGTACTTC. The rearrangement uses TRBV5-5 and TRBJ2-5; D may be TRBD1 (6 bases). The CDR3 sequence is 16 residues long. Germline values: CDR1 SGHKS, CDR2 YYEKEE (reference sequence). V lost 1 base and J lost 3, with 16 bases in between.

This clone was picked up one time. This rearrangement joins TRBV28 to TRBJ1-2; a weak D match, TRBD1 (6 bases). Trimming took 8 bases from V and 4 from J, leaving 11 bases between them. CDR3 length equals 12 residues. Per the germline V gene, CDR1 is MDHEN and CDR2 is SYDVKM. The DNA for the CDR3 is TGTGCCAGCGTGGGGGGGGCCTATGGCTACACCTTC. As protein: CASVGGAYGYTF.

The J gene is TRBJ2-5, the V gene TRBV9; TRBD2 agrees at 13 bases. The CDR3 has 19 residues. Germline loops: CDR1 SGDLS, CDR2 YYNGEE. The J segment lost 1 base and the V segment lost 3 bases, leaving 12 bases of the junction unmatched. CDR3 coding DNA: TGTGCCAGCAGCGCCCGGACTAGCGGGAGAGGTCGGGGCCAAGAGACCCAGTACTTC. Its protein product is CASSARTSGRGRGQETQYF.

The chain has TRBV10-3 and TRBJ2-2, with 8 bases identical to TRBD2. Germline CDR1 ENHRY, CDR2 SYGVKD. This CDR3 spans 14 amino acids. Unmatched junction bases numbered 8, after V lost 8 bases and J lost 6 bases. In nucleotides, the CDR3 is TGTGCCATCGATGCGGGAGGTCCGCCCGGGGAGCTGTTTTTT. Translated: CAIDAGGPPGELFF.

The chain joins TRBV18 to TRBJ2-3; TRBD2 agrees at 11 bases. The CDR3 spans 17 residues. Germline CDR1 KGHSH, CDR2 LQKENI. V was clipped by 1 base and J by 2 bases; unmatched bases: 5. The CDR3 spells CASSPQLLAGDTDTQYF. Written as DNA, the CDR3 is TGTGCCAGCTCACCACAACTACTAGCGGGGGACACAGATACGCAGTATTTT.

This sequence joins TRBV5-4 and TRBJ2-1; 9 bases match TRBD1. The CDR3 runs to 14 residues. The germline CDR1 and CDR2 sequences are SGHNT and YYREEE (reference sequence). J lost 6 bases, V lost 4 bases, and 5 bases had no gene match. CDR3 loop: CASSPLTGGNEQFF. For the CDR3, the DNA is TGTGCCAGCAGCCCCCTGACAGGGGGCAATGAGCAGTTCTTC.

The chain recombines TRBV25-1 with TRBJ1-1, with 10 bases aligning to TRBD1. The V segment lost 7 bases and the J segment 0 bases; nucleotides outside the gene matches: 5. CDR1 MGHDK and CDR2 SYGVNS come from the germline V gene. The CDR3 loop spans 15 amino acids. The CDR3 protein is CASKGTGVMNTEAFF. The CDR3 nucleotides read TGTGCCAGCAAAGGGACAGGGGTGATGAACACTGAAGCTTTCTTT.

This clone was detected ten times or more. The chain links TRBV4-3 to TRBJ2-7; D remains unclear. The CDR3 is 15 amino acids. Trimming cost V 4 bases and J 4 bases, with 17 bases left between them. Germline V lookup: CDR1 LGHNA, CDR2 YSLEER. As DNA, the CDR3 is TGCGCCAGCAGCCGACTGTTAGGAAGTAATTACGAGCAGTACTTC. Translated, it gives CASSRLLGSNYEQYF.

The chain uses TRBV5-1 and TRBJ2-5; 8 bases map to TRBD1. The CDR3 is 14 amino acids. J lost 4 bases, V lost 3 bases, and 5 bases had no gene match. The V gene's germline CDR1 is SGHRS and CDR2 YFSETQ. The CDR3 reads CASSSGGAGETQYF. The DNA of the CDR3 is TGCGCCAGCAGCTCAGGGGGCGCGGGAGAGACCCAGTACTTC.

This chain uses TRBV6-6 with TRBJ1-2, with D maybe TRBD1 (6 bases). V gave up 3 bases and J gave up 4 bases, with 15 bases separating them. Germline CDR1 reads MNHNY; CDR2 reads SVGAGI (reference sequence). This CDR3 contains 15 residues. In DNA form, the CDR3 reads TGTGCCAGCAGTTATTCATCGGGGGGCATCTATGGCTACACCTTC. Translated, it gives CASSYSSGGIYGYTF.

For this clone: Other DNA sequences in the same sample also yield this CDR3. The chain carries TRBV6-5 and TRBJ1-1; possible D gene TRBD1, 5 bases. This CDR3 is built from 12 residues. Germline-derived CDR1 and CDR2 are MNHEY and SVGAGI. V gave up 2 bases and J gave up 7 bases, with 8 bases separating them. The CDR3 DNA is TGTGCCAGCAGTTACAGGGGAGGTGAAGCTTTCTTT. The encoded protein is CASSYRGGEAFF.

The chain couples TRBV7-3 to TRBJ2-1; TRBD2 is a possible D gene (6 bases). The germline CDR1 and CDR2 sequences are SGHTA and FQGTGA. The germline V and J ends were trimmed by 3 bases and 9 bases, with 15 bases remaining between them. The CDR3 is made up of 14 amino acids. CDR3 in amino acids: CASSFGGTGGEQFF. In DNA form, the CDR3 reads TGTGCCAGCAGCTTCGGCGGGACGGGTGGTGAGCAGTTCTTC.

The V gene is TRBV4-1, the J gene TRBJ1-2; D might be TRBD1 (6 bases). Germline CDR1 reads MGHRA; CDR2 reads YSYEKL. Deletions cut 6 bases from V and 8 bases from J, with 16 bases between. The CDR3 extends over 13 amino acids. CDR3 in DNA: TGCGCCAGCAGACCCACAGGGCCGGGGGGCTACACCTTC. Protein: CASRPTGPGGYTF.

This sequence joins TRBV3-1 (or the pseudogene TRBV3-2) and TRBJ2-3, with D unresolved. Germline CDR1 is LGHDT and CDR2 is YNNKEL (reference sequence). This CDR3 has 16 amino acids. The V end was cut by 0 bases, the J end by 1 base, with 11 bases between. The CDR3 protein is CASSQDPGSGTDTQYF. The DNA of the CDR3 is TGTGCCAGCAGCCAAGATCCAGGCTCCGGCACAGATACGCAGTATTTT.